The clone carrying this T cell receptor beta chain was picked up many times. Its antigen is undetermined. This entry belongs to a study of neurological immune-mediated disorders. The germline V gene encodes CDR1 MGHRA and CDR2 YSYEKL. V lost 6 bases to trimming and J lost 7 bases; unmatched junction nucleotides: 12. This CDR3 contains 15 residues. TCRdb fed the 5' RACE reads into MiXCR, producing one record per CDR3 protein. There are under 75,000 distinct CDR3 sequences in the sample; more than 4.5% occur only once, and approximately 5.1% lies in the top ten. Points from the study as a whole: For the multiple sclerosis repertoire cluster, no association with any clinical or MRI feature was found.

For the unsorted libraries, 2 million PBMCs stored at -80 C served as input. This sequence was found in a human donor with multiple sclerosis. The donor label of this sample is uncertain. The chain carries TRBV4-1 and TRBJ2-7; TRBD2 agrees at 10 bases. The sequenced material came from PBMCs. The CDR3 DNA is TGCGCCAGCAGTCGCAGCGGGGGGGTTTTGGGGGAGCAGTACTTC. Encoded protein: CASSRSGGVLGEQYF.